Below, 29 T cell receptor beta chains from the same sample are listed, as sequenced in a study of blood T cells in healthy people across ages. With a J-beta primer mix and a sample-barcoded 5' primer, a second PCR ran about 7 to 12 cycles. MiXCR, run by TCRdb on the 5' RACE reads, gives a single entry per CDR3 protein. The table records 1.5 million to 1.9 million distinct CDR3 sequences, approximately 43% of them present only once. The sample consisted of blood. The source is a woman aged 18-30 years in good health.

Only a few counts were recorded for this clonotype. This chain uses TRBV7-2 with TRBJ2-7, with D unclear. The DNA matches TRBJ2-4 better at its end, which makes the J call doubtful. Germline CDR1 reads SGHTA; CDR2 reads FQGNSA. The CDR3 sequence is 13 residues long. CDR3 nucleotide sequence: TGTGCCAGCAGCTCTTATCCAAGGGACATTCAGTACTTC. Translated, it gives CASSSYPRDIQYF.

The genes are TRBV6-2 or TRBV6-3 and TRBJ1-1, with unresolved D. The CDR3 consists of 13 residues. V was clipped by 4 bases and J by 3 bases, with 9 bases between them. CDR1 and CDR2 from the germline V gene are MNHEY and SVGEGT. CDR3 sequence: CASSSSTHTEAFF. Here the CDR3 DNA reads TGTGCCAGCAGTTCCTCGACTCACACTGAAGCTTTCTTT.

This clonotype has just a few counts. This rearrangement joins TRBV12-3 or TRBV12-4 to TRBJ1-2, with 7 positions matching TRBD1. This CDR3 comprises 15 residues. V lost 5 bases to trimming and J lost 0 bases; unmatched junction nucleotides: 6. CDR3 DNA sequence: TGTGCCAGCAGTAACCCCGGGACAGCTAACTATGGCTACACCTTC. Protein sequence: CASSNPGTANYGYTF.

CDR3 in DNA: TGTGCCAGCAGCTCCGGACCCAGGGGACGAGAGACCCAGTACTTC. This gives the protein CASSSGPRGRETQYF. This chain joins TRBV3-1 and TRBJ2-7, with TRBD1 as a possible D gene (6 bases). The J call may be faulty, since TRBJ2-5 better matches the DNA end. The CDR3 is 15 amino acids. In germline, CDR1 is LGHDT, CDR2 YNNKEL (reference sequence).

The gene calls are TRBV5-6 and TRBJ2-5; 9 bases line up with TRBD1. Trimming removed 3 bases from V and 7 bases from J; junction bases left unmatched: 13. Per germline, CDR1 SGHDT and CDR2 YYEEEE. This CDR3 has 16 amino acids. The CDR3 is CASSSAGTGSERTQYF. The CDR3 bases are TGTGCCAGCAGCTCGGCCGGGACAGGGTCTGAGAGGACCCAGTACTTC.

The chain couples TRBV4-1 to TRBJ2-1, with 11 bases fitting TRBD2. After removal of 3 bases from V and 5 bases from J, the junction contained 9 bases not matched to a gene. The germline gives CDR1 MGHRA, CDR2 YSYEKL. CDR3 length equals 17 residues. The CDR3: CASSQATGTSGDNEQFF. CDR3 nucleotides: TGCGCCAGCAGCCAGGCAACCGGGACTAGCGGAGACAATGAGCAGTTCTTC.

This clonotype came up many times. This chain links TRBV4-3 with TRBJ1-2; D unclear. V was shortened by 0 bases and J by 3 bases, with 23 bases between the two germline ends. The CDR3 has 19 residues. CDR1 is LGHNA and CDR2 is YSLEER in the germline V gene. For the CDR3, the DNA is TGCGCCAGCAGCCAAGAGGCGGACGGACGGCACTCCTGGGACTATGGCTACACCTTC. Translating it yields CASSQEADGRHSWDYGYTF.

The J gene is TRBJ1-2, the V gene TRBV9; tentatively, D is TRBD1 (6 bases). Between the trimmed V and J ends, which lost 3 bases and 8 bases, there was a span of 17 bases. The CDR3 runs 14 residues. Per the germline V gene, CDR1 is SGDLS and CDR2 is YYNGEE. The CDR3 coding sequence is TGTGCCAGCAGCGATGCCGGGACATGGAAAGGCTACACCTTC. Translated: CASSDAGTWKGYTF.

Only a few counts were recorded for this clonotype. V and J are TRBV12-3 or TRBV12-4 and TRBJ2-2; the D gene is possibly TRBD1 (5 bases). This CDR3 contains 13 residues. The V and J ends lost 7 bases and 5 bases respectively, with 11 bases between them. The CDR3 loop reads CASTLGVTGELFF. The CDR3 DNA reads as TGTGCCAGCACCCTAGGGGTAACCGGGGAGCTGTTTTTT.

There are a few counts of this clonotype. This chain joins TRBV9 and TRBJ2-3; 10 bases are a match to TRBD2. There are 17 residues in the CDR3. The V segment lost 0 bases and the J segment 5 bases; nucleotides outside the gene matches: 9. Germline V gene data show CDR1 as SGDLS and CDR2 as YYNGEE. The CDR3 DNA follows: TGTGCCAGCAGCGTAGGGGCGAGCGGGGGGGGTGGAGATACGCAGTATTTT. As protein: CASSVGASGGGGDTQYF.

The rearrangement links TRBV3-1 to TRBJ2-3; 10 nucleotides line up with TRBD2. This CDR3 is built from 16 residues. V dropped 3 bases and J dropped 0; count of bases not matched to a gene: 3. Germline CDR1 and CDR2: LGHDT and YNNKEL (reference sequence). CDR3: CASSHLAGGSTDTQYF. The CDR3 DNA reads as TGTGCCAGCAGCCACTTAGCGGGGGGTAGCACAGATACGCAGTATTTT.

V and J are TRBV21-1 and TRBJ1-2; the table assigns TRBD1, which was not confirmed against the DNA. TRBV21-1 is assigned pseudogene status. CDR3 length: 14 residues. The CDR3 reads CASSKENEDTRYTF. Written as DNA, the CDR3 is TGTGCCAGCAGCAAAGAGAATGAGGACACCCGGTACACCTTC.

This clonotype was counted only a few times. The gene calls are TRBV14 and TRBJ2-3; D gene uncertain. The CDR3 is 16 amino acids. Germline V gene lookup returns CDR1 SGHDN and CDR2 FVKESK. Trimming left V 1 base short and J 0 bases short, with 11 bases between. This chain's CDR3 is CASSQGFHPSTDTQYF. CDR3 in DNA: TGTGCCAGCAGCCAAGGGTTCCATCCAAGCACAGATACGCAGTATTTT.

The sample holds a few counts of this clonotype. V gene TRBV2 combines with J gene TRBJ1-2; weak D call: TRBD1 (5 bases). CDR1 is SNHLY and CDR2 is FYNNEI in the germline V gene. Trimming cost V 4 bases and J 3 bases, with 24 bases left between them. CDR3 length: 18 amino acids. The CDR3 here is CASSGRKGLDSWHYGYTF. CDR3 DNA: TGTGCCAGCAGTGGACGGAAAGGATTAGACAGTTGGCACTATGGCTACACCTTC.

V gene TRBV14 combines with J gene TRBJ2-1; D tentatively reads TRBD1 or TRBD2 (5 bases each). The CDR3 is made up of 16 amino acids. Trimming cost V 3 bases and J 7 bases, with 19 bases left between them. Per the germline V gene, CDR1 is SGHDN and CDR2 is FVKESK. The CDR3 is CASSQTGQARWNEQFF. The CDR3 DNA follows: TGTGCCAGCAGCCAGACGGGGCAGGCCCGATGGAATGAGCAGTTCTTC. Full variable domain (rest looked up from reference TRBV14 and TRBJ2-1): EAGVTQFPSHSVIEKGQTVTLRCDPISGHDNLYWYRRVMGKEIKFLLHFVKESKQDESGMPNNRFLAERTGGTYSTLKVQPAELEDSGVYFCASSQTGQARWNEQFFGPGTRLTVL.

The chain links TRBV6-1 to TRBJ2-7; D remains unclear. The CDR3 has 13 residues. V lost 1 base and J 6 bases, leaving 10 bases between the germline ends. Germline-derived CDR1 and CDR2 are MNHNS and SASEGT. The DNA of the CDR3 is TGTGCCAGCAGTGAAGTCTGGGGTCGCGAGCAGTACTTC. Its protein is CASSEVWGREQYF.

The rearrangement uses TRBV20-1 and TRBJ2-7; TRBD1 aligns across 7 bases. Germline-derived CDR1 and CDR2 are DFQATT and SNEGSKA (reference sequence). The CDR3 spans 13 residues. After removal of 1 base from V and 2 bases from J, the junction contained 2 bases not matched to a gene. Here the CDR3 DNA reads TGCAGTGCTAGAGCGGGACAGACCTACGAGCAGTACTTC. Amino acid sequence: CSARAGQTYEQYF.

The rearrangement uses TRBV20-1 and TRBJ1-2; 7 bases line up with TRBD1. CDR1 and CDR2 from the germline V gene are DFQATT and SNEGSKA (reference sequence). Losses at the gene ends were 6 bases for V and 5 bases for J; bases not matched to a gene: 6. This CDR3 has 12 amino acids. The DNA for the CDR3 is TGCAGTGCCCCGGGACAGCAATATGGCTACACCTTC. It encodes CSAPGQQYGYTF.

The chain is built from TRBV23-1 and TRBJ2-1; D is tentatively TRBD1 or TRBD2 (5 bases each). The J call could be wrong; TRBJ2-7 is a better fit for the DNA end. TRBV23-1 is assigned to the ORF class and has an uncertain function. The CDR3 totals 16 residues. Here the CDR3 reads CASSQSGVTGPYEQYF. The CDR3 bases are TGCGCCAGCAGTCAATCGGGGGTTACAGGACCCTACGAGCAGTACTTC.

The V and J genes are TRBV12-3 or TRBV12-4 and TRBJ1-4; D perhaps matches TRBD1 (6 bases). CDR3 size: 13 residues. Trimming stripped 7 bases from V and 3 bases from J, with 9 bases between. CDR3 sequence reads: CASKGEPNEKLFF. The DNA for the CDR3 is TGTGCCAGCAAGGGGGAACCTAATGAAAAACTGTTTTTT.

V usage is TRBV6-1 and J usage is TRBJ1-3, with D possibly being TRBD1 (6 bases). CDR1 is MNHNS, CDR2 SASEGT, per germline. The germline V and J ends were trimmed by 2 bases and 0 bases, with 8 bases remaining between them. The CDR3 contains 15 residues. CDR3 sequence (DNA): TGTGCCAGCAGTGAATGGACAGACTCTGGAAACACCATATATTTT. Its translation is CASSEWTDSGNTIYF.

The CDR3 reads CASSRDRVYTEAFF. For the CDR3, the DNA is TGCGCCAGCAGCCGCGACAGGGTCTACACTGAAGCTTTCTTT. V and J are TRBV4-3 and TRBJ1-1; TRBD1 matches at 7 bases. The CDR3 consists of 14 residues. V shed 4 bases and J 3 bases; nucleotides not matched to a gene: 5. Germline CDR1 and CDR2: LGHNA and YSLEER.

This clonotype was counted at least ten times. The chain couples TRBV4-3 to TRBJ1-6; D unresolved. CDR3 length: 12 amino acids. The V end lost 3 bases, the J end lost 7 bases, and 4 bases lay between the germline ends. Per the germline V gene, CDR1 is LGHNA and CDR2 is YSLEER. For the CDR3, the DNA is TGCGCCAGCAGCCAGAGGAATTCACCCCTCCACTTT. As protein: CASSQRNSPLHF.

The chain recombines TRBV4-3 with TRBJ2-3; 10 nucleotides align to TRBD2. Germline loops: CDR1 LGHNA, CDR2 YSLEER. The CDR3 loop spans 18 amino acids. J was trimmed by 0 bases and V by 0 bases; bases with no gene match: 6. This chain's CDR3 is CASSQDPTSGTSTDTQYF. Written as DNA, the CDR3 is TGCGCCAGCAGCCAAGATCCCACTAGCGGGACTAGCACAGATACGCAGTATTTT.

The chain uses TRBV27 and TRBJ2-7; 13 nucleotides agree with TRBD2. With V trimmed by 6 bases and J by 0 bases, 5 bases remained unmatched. Germline loops: CDR1 MNHEY, CDR2 SMNVEV (reference sequence). CDR3 size: 16 residues. The CDR3 region is CASRPRTSGGSYEQYF. The CDR3 DNA reads TGTGCCAGCAGGCCCCGGACTAGCGGGGGCTCCTACGAGCAGTACTTC.

V gene TRBV9 combines with J gene TRBJ2-3; no definite D call. The CDR3 consists of 16 residues. Germline V lookup: CDR1 SGDLS, CDR2 YYNGEE. Deletions cut 1 base from V and 0 bases from J, with 12 bases between. CDR3 DNA sequence: TGTGCCAGCAGCGTACGGTCGCAAGCTAGCACAGATACGCAGTATTTT. Amino acid sequence: CASSVRSQASTDTQYF.

A note on this clonotype: Its ends do not fully match the called genes, so a read error is possible. V and J are TRBV12-3 or TRBV12-4 and TRBJ1-2; tentative D call: TRBD1 (5 bases). The CDR3 covers 15 residues. The CDR3 here is CAGSIGHGPNYSYTF. The CDR3 DNA sequence: TGTGCCGGCAGTATCGGACACGGACCGAACTATAGCTACACCTTC.

This clonotype was detected a few times. The rearrangement uses TRBV11-2 and TRBJ2-1; 9 nucleotides match TRBD2. The germline CDR1 and CDR2 sequences are SGHAT and FQNNGV. V trimming: 0 bases; J trimming: 7 bases; junction bases outside the gene matches: 7. The CDR3 spans 16 residues. The chain's CDR3 is CASSLEASGIRNEQFF. CDR3 sequence (DNA): TGTGCCAGCAGCTTAGAGGCTAGCGGGATAAGGAATGAGCAGTTCTTC.

This chain connects TRBV4-3 to TRBJ1-2; possible D gene TRBD1, 6 bases. The CDR3 consists of 15 residues. Per the germline V gene, CDR1 is LGHNA and CDR2 is YSLEER. V lost 2 bases to trimming and J lost 1 base, with 11 bases between them. CDR3 nucleotide sequence: TGCGCCAGCAGCCAACTTGGGGGCTTTAACTATGGCTACACCTTC. Translated: CASSQLGGFNYGYTF.